This is a list of T cell receptor beta chains from one sample in a study of blood T cell repertoires in COVID-19. Clones were read by immunoSEQ multiplex PCR, and TCRdb kept only the in-frame ones, dropping some. This table has under 200,000 clones, roughly 72% appearing once. The sample was peripheral blood. All receptors come from a woman older than 75 with acute or convalescent COVID-19. Both conserved end residues are trimmed from each CDR3. Each record gives: clone size, CDR3 length, V gene, J gene, D gene, CDR3 protein. A D gene is named only where the DNA matches it firmly. Clone size is given for some rows only: seen once, a few or many times, or a class if the clone is expanded.

NA	11	TRBV7-9	TRBJ1-1	NA	ASSLGEQGEAF
NA	13	TRBV20-1	TRBJ2-7	TRBD2	SAGDLAGAHYEQY
few	13	TRBV27	TRBJ2-7	TRBD1	ASSLLVQGAREQY
NA	14	TRBV10-3	TRBJ2-6	NA	AISAIPGTGANVLT
NA	13	TRBV3-1/TRBV3-2	TRBJ1-4	NA	ASSPTGSPREKLF
NA	12	TRBV9	TRBJ2-1	NA	ASSVAGAYNEQF
NA	11	TRBV2	TRBJ2-3	NA	ASSEALQDTQY
NA	13	TRBV5-1	TRBJ1-5	NA	ASSLQDPLNQPQH
NA	12	TRBV7-2	TRBJ2-1	NA	ASSPLLTGNEQF
NA	12	TRBV3-1/TRBV3-2	TRBJ1-1	NA	ASSPETTRTEAF
NA	13	TRBV3-1/TRBV3-2	TRBJ2-1	TRBD2	ASSPFSSGIGEQF
NA	11	TRBV29-1	TRBJ1-2	TRBD1	SVDSTGTYGYT
NA	13	TRBV5-1	TRBJ2-5	TRBD1	ASSSPGQGPETQY
once	15	TRBV27	TRBJ2-1	TRBD2	ASSLRRLAGPYNEQF
NA	13	TRBV18	TRBJ2-7	TRBD2	ASSPWTAGDYEQY
NA	14	TRBV9	TRBJ2-5	TRBD2	ASSEWGLANQETQY
NA	11	TRBV12-3/TRBV12-4	TRBJ1-1	NA	ASSHRENTEAF
NA	14	TRBV18	TRBJ2-1	TRBD2	ASSTTVAGGSNEQF
NA	13	TRBV27	TRBJ1-1	NA	ASSFRAGVSTEAF
few	13	TRBV18	TRBJ2-2	NA	ASSQGLRETGELF
NA	13	TRBV7-9	TRBJ1-5	TRBD1	ASSSTGDSNQPQH
NA	13	TRBV18	TRBJ1-3	NA	ASSPLENSGNTIY
NA	13	TRBV24-1	TRBJ2-1	TRBD2	ATSGAGPGADEQF
NA	14	TRBV19	TRBJ1-5	TRBD1	ASSTIGQGGNQPQH
NA	13	TRBV3-1/TRBV3-2	TRBJ2-7	TRBD2	ASSQALAETYEQY
NA	13	TRBV30	TRBJ2-7	TRBD2	AWSGLGGTTYEQY
many	13	TRBV5-1	TRBJ1-1	TRBD1	ASSLSGQGGTEAF
NA	13	TRBV3-1/TRBV3-2	TRBJ2-7	NA	ASSHARARGSEQY
once	14	TRBV18	TRBJ2-7	NA	ASSQSPSVNTYEQY
NA	13	TRBV27	TRBJ2-1	NA	ASSGFDLGYNEQF
NA	9	TRBV12-3/TRBV12-4	TRBJ2-7	NA	ASSLQDEQY
few	12	TRBV7-9	TRBJ2-1	NA	ASSLGFEADEQF
NA	13	TRBV6-6	TRBJ1-4	TRBD1	ASSYPTGENEKLF
NA	11	TRBV29-1	TRBJ1-5	NA	SVEGQDGQPQH
few	13	TRBV18	TRBJ1-1	NA	ASSLGAAGNVEAF